The clone carrying this T cell receptor (beta chain) turned up a few times. The entry originates in a study of technical replicates of blood from a few donors. With V trimmed by 4 bases and J by 6 bases, 10 bases remained unmatched. The CDR3 length is 18 residues. Using immunoSEQ multiplex PCR, the repertoire was profiled, and TCRdb retains in-frame clones only, with some absent. This sample yields 55,000 to 75,000 clones, of which about 95% are seen a single time; around 3% belongs to the top ten. Sequenced material: PBMCs. The gene calls are TRBV5-3 and TRBJ2-1; 16 bases are shared with TRBD2. TRBV5-3 is an open reading frame, and its role is uncertain. This clonotype was obtained from a human donor in good health. Some clones in this sample may be carry-over from other donors' samples. The CDR3 here is CARSDPGLAGGRGNEQFF. CDR3 nucleotide sequence: TGTGCCAGAAGCGATCCGGGACTAGCGGGAGGGAGGGGCAATGAGCAGTTCTTC.